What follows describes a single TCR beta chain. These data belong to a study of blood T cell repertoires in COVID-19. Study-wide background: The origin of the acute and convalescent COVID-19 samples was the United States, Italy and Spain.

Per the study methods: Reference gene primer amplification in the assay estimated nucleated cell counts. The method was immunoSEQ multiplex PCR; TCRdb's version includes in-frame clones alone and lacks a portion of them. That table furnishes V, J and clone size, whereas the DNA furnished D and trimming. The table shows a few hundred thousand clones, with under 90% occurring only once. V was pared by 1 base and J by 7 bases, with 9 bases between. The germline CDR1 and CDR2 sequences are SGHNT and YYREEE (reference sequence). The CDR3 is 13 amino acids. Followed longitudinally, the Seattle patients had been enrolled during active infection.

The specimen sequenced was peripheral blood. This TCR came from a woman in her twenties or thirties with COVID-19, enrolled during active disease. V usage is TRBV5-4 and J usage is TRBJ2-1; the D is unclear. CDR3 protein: CASSLSAGNEQFF. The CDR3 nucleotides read TGTGCCAGCAGCTTGAGTGCAGGTAATGAGCAGTTCTTC.